This record looks at one T cell receptor beta chain sequence and its context. Its specificity is unknown. TCRdb's copy holds only in-frame clones and misses some; the assay was immunoSEQ multiplex PCR. The sample shows approximately 100,000 clones, roughly nine tenths of them seen only once. The data are from a study of T cell responses to AZD1222 COVID-19 vaccine. General study points: Repertoire sampling was restricted to post-peak T cell response timepoints. There were mostly white British donors and more females than males, and clonal diversity was possibly underestimated.

Germline V lookup: CDR1 SGHVS, CDR2 FQNEAQ. The CDR3 spans 14 residues. V lost 2 bases, J lost 6 bases, and 4 bases stayed unmatched. The chain has TRBV7-8 and TRBJ1-5; TRBD1 matches at 7 bases. The origin of this receptor is an adult in good health. The sequencing here drew on peripheral blood, taken on day 0 of AZD1222 vaccination. This chain's CDR3 is CASSLNRGGQPQHF. The CDR3 DNA reads as TGTGCCAGCAGCTTAAACAGGGGAGGTCAGCCCCAGCATTTT.